This TCR beta chain was sequenced in a study of neurological immune-mediated disorders. About the research overall: Relapsing-remitting disease affected some 31, and secondary progressive 3, of roughly 35 multiple sclerosis patients. Study observations and caveats: The greatest TCR clonal expansion appeared in HTLV-1-associated myelopathy and the smallest, falling below healthy controls, in multiple sclerosis.

Many counts were recorded for this clonotype. What it binds is unknown. cDNA was made by 5'RACE with 10-nucleotide random UMIs. Each sequencing run yielded over 190 million TCR-beta sequences from 15-18 subjects. TCRdb called the 5' RACE reads again in MiXCR, with one record for every CDR3 protein. The sample lists about 120,000 distinct CDR3 sequences; more than 2.5% were seen once. The CDR3 extends over 15 amino acids. Germline V gene data show CDR1 as DFQATT and CDR2 as SNEGSKA (reference sequence). V lost 0 bases and J lost 7; bases outside the gene matches: 2. The specimen sequenced was PBMCs. The genes are TRBV20-1 and TRBJ1-6; TRBD1 matches at 11 bases. The receptor was isolated from a woman aged 30 to 39 with multiple sclerosis. CDR3 region: CSAREGQGGNSPLHF. CDR3 sequence (DNA): TGCAGTGCTAGAGAGGGACAGGGGGGGAATTCACCCCTCCACTTT.